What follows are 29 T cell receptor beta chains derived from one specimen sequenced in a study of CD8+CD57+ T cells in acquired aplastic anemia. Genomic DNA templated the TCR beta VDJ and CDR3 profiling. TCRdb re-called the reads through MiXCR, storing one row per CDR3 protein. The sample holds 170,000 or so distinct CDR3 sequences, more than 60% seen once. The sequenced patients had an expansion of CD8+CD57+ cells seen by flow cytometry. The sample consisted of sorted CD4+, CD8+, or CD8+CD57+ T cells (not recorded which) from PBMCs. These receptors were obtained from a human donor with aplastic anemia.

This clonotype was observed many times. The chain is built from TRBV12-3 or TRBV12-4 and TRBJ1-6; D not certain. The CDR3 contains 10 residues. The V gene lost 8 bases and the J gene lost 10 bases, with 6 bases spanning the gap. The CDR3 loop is CASGGSPLHF. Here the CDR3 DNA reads TGTGCCAGCGGAGGGTCACCCCTCCACTTT.

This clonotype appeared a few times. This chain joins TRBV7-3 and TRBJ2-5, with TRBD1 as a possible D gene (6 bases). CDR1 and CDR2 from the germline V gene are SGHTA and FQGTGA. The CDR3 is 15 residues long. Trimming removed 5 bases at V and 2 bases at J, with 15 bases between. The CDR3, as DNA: TGTGCCAGCAGCGCATCCGGGACAACACAAGAGACCCAGTACTTC. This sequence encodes CASSASGTTQETQYF.

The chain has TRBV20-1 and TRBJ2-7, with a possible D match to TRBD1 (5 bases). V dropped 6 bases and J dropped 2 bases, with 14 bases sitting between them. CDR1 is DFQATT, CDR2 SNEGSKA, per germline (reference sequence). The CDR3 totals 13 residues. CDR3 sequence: CSAAPDRPYEQYF. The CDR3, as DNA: TGCAGTGCCGCCCCCGACAGACCCTACGAGCAGTACTTC.

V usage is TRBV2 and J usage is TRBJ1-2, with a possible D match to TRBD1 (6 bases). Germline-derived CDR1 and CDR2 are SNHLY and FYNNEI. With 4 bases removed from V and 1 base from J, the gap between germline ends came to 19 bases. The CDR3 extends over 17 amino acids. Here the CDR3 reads CASSVRDNNFFNYGYTF. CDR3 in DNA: TGTGCCAGCAGTGTGAGGGACAACAACTTCTTTAACTATGGCTACACCTTC.

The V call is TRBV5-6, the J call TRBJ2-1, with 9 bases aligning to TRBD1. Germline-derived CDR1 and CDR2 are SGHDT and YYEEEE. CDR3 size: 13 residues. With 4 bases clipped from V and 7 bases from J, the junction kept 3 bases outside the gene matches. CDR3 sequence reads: CASSGTGLNEQFF. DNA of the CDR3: TGTGCCAGCAGCGGGACAGGGCTTAATGAGCAGTTCTTC.

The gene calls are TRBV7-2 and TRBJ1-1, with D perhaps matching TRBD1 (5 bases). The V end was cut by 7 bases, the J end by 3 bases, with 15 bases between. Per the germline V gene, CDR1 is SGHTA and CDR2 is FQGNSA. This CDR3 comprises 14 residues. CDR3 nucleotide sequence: TGTGCCAGCACCTGGGGGGGGTCGGACACTGAAGCTTTCTTT. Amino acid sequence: CASTWGGSDTEAFF. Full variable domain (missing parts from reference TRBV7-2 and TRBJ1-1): GAGVSQSPSNKVTEKGKDVELRCDPISGHTALYWYRQSLGQGLEFLIYFQGNSAPDKSGLPSDRFSAERTGGSVSTLTIQRTQQEDSAVYLCASTWGGSDTEAFFGQGTRLTVV.

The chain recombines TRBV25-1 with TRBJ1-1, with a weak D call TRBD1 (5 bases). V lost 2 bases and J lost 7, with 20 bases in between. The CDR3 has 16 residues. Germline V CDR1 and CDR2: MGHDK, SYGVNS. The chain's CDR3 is CASSEGGRHKGGEAFF. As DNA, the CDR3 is TGTGCCAGCAGTGAAGGGGGTAGACATAAGGGAGGTGAAGCTTTCTTT.

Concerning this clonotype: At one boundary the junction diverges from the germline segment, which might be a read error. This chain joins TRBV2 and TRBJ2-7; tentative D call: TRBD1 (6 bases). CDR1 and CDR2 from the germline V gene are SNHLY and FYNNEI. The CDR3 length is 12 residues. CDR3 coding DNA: TGTGCCAACAGTAGACAGGAGTACGAGCAGTACTTC. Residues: CANSRQEYEQYF.

The CDR3 sequence is CASSEDPGNTIYF. CDR3 in DNA: TGTGCCAGCAGTGAAGACCCTGGAAACACCATATATTTT. The genes are TRBV2 and TRBJ1-3; D is ambiguous. Germline CDR1 and CDR2: SNHLY and FYNNEI. The V end lost 1 base, the J end lost 2 bases, and 3 bases lay between the germline ends. The CDR3 contains 13 residues.

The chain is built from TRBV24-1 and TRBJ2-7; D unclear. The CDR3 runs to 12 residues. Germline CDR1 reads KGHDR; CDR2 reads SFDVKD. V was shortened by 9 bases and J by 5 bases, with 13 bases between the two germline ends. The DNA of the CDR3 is TGTGCCACCTATGTTTGGGAACACGAGCAGTACTTC. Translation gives CATYVWEHEQYF.

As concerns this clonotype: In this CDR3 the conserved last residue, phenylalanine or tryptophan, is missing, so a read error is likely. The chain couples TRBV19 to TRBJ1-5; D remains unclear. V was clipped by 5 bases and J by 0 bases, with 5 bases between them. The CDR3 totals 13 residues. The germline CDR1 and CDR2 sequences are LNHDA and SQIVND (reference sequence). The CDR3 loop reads CASSDYSNQPQHS. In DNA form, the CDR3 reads TGTGCCAGTAGTGACTATAGCAATCAGCCCCAGCATTCT.

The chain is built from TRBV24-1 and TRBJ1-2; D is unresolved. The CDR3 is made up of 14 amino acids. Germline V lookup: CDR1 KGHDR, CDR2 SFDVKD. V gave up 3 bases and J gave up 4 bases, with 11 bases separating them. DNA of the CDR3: TGTGCCACCAGTGATAACACTAGGGCCTATGGCTACACCTTC. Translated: CATSDNTRAYGYTF.

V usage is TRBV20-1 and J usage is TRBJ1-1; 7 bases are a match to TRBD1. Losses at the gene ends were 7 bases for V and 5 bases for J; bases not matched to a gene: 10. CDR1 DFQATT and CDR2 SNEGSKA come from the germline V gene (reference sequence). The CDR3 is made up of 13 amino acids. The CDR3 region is CSVTGQRRTEAFF. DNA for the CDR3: TGCAGTGTTACGGGACAGCGGAGGACTGAAGCTTTCTTT.

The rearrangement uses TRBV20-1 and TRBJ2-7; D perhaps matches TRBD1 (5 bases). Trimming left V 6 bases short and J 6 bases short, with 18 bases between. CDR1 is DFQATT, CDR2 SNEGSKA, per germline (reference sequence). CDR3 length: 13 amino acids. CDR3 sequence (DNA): TGCAGTGCGTCCAGGGTATTGGGTGGCGAGCAGTACTTC. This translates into CSASRVLGGEQYF.

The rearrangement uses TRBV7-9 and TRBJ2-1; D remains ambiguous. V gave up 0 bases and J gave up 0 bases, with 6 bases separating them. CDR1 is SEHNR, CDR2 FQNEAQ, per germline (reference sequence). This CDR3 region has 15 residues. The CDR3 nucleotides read TGTGCCAGCAGCTTAGCGGCTCACTCCTACAATGAGCAGTTCTTC. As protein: CASSLAAHSYNEQFF.

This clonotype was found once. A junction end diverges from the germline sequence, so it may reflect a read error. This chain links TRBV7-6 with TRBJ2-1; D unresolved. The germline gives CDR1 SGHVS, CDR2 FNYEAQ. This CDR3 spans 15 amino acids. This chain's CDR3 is CASSSSGRSYDEQFF. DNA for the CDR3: TGTGCCAGCAGCTCCTCCGGACGATCCTACGATGAGCAGTTCTTC.

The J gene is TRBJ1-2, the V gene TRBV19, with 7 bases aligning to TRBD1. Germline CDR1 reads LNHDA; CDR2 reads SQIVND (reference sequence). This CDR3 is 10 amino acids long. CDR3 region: CATGYSGYTF. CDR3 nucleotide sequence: TGTGCGACAGGGTACTCTGGCTACACCTTC.

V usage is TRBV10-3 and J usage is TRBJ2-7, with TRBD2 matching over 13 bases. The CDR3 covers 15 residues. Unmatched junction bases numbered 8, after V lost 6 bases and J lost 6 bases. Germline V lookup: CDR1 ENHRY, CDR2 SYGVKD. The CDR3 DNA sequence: TGTGCCATCAGCGAAAGGACTAGCGGGGGTCGCGAGCAGTACTTC. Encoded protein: CAISERTSGGREQYF.

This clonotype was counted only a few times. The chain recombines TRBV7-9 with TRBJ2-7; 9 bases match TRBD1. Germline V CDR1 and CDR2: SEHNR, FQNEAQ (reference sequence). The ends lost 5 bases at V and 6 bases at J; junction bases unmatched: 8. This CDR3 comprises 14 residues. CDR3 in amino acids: CASSDTGGRGEQYF. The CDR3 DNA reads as TGTGCCAGCAGCGATACAGGGGGCAGGGGCGAGCAGTACTTC.

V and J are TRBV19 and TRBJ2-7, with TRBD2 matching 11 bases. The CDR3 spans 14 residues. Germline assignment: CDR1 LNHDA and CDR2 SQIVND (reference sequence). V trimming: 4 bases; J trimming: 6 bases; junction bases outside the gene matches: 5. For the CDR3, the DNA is TGTGCCAGTAGTACGGGGCTAGCGGGGGGCGAGCAGTACTTC. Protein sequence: CASSTGLAGGEQYF.

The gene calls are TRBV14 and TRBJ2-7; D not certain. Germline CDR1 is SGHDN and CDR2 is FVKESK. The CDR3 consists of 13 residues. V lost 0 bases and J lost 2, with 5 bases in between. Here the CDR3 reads CASSQDWAYEQYF. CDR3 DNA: TGTGCCAGCAGCCAAGACTGGGCCTACGAGCAGTACTTC. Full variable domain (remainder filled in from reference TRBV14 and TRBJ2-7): EAGVTQFPSHSVIEKGQTVTLRCDPISGHDNLYWYRRVMGKEIKFLLHFVKESKQDESGMPNNRFLAERTGGTYSTLKVQPAELEDSGVYFCASSQDWAYEQYFGPGTRLTVT.

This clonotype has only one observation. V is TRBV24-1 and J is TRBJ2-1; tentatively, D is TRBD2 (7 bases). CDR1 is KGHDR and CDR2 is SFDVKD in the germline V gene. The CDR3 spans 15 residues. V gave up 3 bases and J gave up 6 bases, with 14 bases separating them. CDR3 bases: TGTGCCACCAGTGATCGCGGGGGCCCAGTCAATGAGCAGTTCTTC. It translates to CATSDRGGPVNEQFF.

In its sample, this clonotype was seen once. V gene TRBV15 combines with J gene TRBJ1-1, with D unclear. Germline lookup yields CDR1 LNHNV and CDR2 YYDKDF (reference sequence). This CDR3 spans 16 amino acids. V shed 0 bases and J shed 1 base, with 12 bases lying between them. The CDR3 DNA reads TGTGCCACCAGCAGAGAAGAAGGGCAGCCGAACACTGAAGCTTTCTTT. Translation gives CATSREEGQPNTEAFF.

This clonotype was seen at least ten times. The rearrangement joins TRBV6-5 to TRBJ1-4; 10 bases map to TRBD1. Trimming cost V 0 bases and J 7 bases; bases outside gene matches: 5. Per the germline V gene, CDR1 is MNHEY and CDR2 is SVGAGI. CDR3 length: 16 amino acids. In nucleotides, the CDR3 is TGTGCCAGCAGTTACTCACCGGGGGACAGGGGTGAAAAACTGTTTTTT. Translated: CASSYSPGDRGEKLFF.

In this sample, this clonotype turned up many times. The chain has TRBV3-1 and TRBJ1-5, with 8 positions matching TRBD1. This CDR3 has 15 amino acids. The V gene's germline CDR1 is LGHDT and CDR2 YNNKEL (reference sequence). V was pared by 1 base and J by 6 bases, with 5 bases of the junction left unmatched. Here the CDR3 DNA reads TGTGCCAGCAGCCAAGGCGACAGGGGAGGTCAGCCCCAGCATTTT. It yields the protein CASSQGDRGGQPQHF.

CDR3 DNA sequence: TGTGCCAGCAGCTTGAGCACCGCAGTCGAGCAGTACTTC. Its protein product is CASSLSTAVEQYF. The chain joins TRBV7-9 to TRBJ2-7; D is unresolved. This CDR3 comprises 13 residues. Trimming removed 3 bases at V and 6 bases at J, with 12 bases between. CDR1 is SEHNR and CDR2 is FQNEAQ in the germline V gene (reference sequence).

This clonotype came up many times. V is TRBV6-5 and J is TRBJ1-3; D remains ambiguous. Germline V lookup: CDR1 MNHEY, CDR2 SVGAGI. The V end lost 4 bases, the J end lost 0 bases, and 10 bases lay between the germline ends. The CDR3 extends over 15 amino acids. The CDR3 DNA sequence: TGTGCCAGCAGTTCCCCCGTGGACTCTGGAAACACCATATATTTT. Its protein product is CASSSPVDSGNTIYF.

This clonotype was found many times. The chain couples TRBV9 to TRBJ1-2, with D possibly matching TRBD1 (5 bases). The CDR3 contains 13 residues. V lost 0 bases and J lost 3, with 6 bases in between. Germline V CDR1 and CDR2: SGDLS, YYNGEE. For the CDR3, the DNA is TGTGCCAGCAGCGTAGGCAGGGACTATGGCTACACCTTC. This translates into CASSVGRDYGYTF.

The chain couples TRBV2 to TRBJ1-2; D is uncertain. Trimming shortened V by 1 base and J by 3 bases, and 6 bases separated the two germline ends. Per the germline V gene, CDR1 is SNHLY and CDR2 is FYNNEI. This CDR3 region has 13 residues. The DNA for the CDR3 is TGTGCCAGCAGTGAAGGATGGGACTATGGCTACACCTTC. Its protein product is CASSEGWDYGYTF. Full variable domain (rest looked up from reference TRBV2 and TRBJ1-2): EPEVTQTPSHQVTQMGQEVILRCVPISNHLYFYWYRQILGQKVEFLVSFYNNEISEKSEIFDDQFSVERPDGSNFTLKIRSTKLEDSAMYFCASSEGWDYGYTFGSGTRLTVV.